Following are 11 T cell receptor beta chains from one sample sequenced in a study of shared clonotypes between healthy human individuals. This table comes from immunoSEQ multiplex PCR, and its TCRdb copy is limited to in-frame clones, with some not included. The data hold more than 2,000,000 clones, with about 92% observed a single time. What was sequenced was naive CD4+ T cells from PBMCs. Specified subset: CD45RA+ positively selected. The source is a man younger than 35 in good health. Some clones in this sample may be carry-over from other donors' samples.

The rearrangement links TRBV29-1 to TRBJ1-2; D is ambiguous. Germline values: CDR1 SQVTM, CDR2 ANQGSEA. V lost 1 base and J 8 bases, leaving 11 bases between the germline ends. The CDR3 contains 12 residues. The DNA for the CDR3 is TGCAGCGTTGAAGCCGGCAGTCAGGGCTACACCTTC. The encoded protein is CSVEAGSQGYTF.

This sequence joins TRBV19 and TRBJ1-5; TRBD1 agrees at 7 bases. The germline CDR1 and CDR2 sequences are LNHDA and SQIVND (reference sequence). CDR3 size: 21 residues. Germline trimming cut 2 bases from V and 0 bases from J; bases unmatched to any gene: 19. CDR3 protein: CASSIISDPGQFFYSNQPQHF. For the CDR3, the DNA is TGTGCCAGTAGTATAATCTCCGATCCGGGACAGTTTTTCTATAGCAATCAGCCCCAGCATTTT.

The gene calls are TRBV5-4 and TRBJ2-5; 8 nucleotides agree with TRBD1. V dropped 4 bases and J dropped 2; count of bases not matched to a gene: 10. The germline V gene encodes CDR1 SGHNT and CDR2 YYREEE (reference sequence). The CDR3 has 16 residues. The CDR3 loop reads CASSPNPGQEQETQYF. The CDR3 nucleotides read TGTGCCAGCAGCCCTAATCCGGGACAGGAGCAAGAGACCCAGTACTTC.

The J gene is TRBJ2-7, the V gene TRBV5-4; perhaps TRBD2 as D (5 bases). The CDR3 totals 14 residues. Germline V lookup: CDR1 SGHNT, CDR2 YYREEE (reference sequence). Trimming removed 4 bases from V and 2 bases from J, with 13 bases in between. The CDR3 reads CASSPPADPYEQYF. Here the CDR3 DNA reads TGTGCCAGCAGCCCCCCAGCGGACCCCTACGAGCAGTACTTC.

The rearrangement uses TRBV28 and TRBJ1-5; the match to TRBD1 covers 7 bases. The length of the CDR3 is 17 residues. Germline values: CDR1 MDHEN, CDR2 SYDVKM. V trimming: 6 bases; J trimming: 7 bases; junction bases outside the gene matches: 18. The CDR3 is CASSYARGALFTQPQHF. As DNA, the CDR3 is TGTGCCAGCAGCTACGCCAGGGGGGCCCTCTTCACACAGCCCCAGCATTTT.

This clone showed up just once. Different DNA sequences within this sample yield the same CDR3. CDR3 sequence reads: CASSQLAGVYNEQFF. The CDR3 coding sequence is TGTGCCAGCAGTCAACTAGCGGGAGTGTACAATGAGCAGTTCTTC. The V call is TRBV6-5, the J call TRBJ2-1, with 11 positions matching TRBD2. The CDR3 runs 15 residues. V was clipped by 5 bases and J by 4 bases; unmatched bases: 4. CDR1 is MNHEY, CDR2 SVGAGI, per germline.

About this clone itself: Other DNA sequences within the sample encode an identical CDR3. The CDR3 reads CAWSVRGQPQHF. CDR3 DNA sequence: TGTGCCTGGAGTGTACGCGGCCAGCCCCAGCATTTT. V and J are TRBV30 and TRBJ1-5; D gene uncertain. V was pared by 0 bases and J by 7 bases, with 7 bases between. Germline values: CDR1 GTSNPN, CDR2 SVGIG (reference sequence). The CDR3 spans 12 residues.

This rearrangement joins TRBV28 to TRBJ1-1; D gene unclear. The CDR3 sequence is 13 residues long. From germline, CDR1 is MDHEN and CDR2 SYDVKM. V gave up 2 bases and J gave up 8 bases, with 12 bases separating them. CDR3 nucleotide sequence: TGTGCCAGCAGTTTAAAGGCAGCGAAGGAAGCTTTCTTT. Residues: CASSLKAAKEAFF.

The CDR3 spells CASSIETDNQPQHF. The CDR3 DNA is TGTGCCAGTAGTATTGAAACAGATAATCAGCCCCAGCATTTT. The chain is built from TRBV19 and TRBJ1-5, with D hard to call. CDR3 size: 14 residues. Germline-derived CDR1 and CDR2 are LNHDA and SQIVND (reference sequence). V lost 3 bases and J lost 4, with 10 bases in between.

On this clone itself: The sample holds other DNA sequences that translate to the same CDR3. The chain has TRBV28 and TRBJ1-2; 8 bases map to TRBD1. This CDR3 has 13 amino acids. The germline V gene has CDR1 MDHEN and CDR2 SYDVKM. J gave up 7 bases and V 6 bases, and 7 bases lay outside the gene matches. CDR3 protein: CASRPTGVGGYTF. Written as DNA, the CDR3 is TGTGCCAGCAGGCCGACAGGGGTCGGTGGCTACACCTTC.

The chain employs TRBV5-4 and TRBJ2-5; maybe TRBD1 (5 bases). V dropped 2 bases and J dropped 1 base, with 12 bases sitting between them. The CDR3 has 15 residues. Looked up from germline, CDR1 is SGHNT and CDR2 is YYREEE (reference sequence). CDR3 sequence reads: CASSFGKGIQETQYF. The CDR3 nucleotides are TGTGCCAGCAGCTTTGGAAAGGGGATCCAAGAGACCCAGTACTTC.